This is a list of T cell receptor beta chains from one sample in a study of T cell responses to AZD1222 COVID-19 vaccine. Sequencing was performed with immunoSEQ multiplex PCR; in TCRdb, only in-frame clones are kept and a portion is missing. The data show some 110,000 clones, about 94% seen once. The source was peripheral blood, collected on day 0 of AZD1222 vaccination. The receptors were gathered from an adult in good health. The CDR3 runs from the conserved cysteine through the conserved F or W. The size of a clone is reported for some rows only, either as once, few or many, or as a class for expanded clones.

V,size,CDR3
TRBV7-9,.,CASSLDRGLPKAFF
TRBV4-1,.,CASSQERDSPLHF
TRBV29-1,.,CSVGTGNTEAFF
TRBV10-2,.,CASSDLGLHGYTF
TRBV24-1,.,CATSARGMNTEAFF
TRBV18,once,CASSPMGDSNQPQHF
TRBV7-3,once,CASSLRAGRDTQYF
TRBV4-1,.,CASSQDTGELFF
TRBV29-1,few,CSVTQGNTGELFF
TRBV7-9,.,CASSSSSGEATYEQYF
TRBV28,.,CASSRPPQETQYF
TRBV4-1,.,CASSQGQGLTNTEAFF
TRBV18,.,CASSPPDTMHEQFF
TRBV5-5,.,CASSFQGVYTEAFF
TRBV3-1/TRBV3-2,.,CASSQGDRGFRKLFF
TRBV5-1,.,CASSEEDQQFF
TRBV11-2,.,CASSPRDRRVGPVSTQYF
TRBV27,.,CASSPGQGTQPQHF
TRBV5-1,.,CASSLQTGDNSPLHF
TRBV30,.,CAWSRRGNEKLFF
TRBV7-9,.,CASSLTGRVSTNEKLFF
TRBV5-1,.,CASSYAGVNEQFF
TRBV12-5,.,CASGLVMGGTQYF
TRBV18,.,CASSPLVSTGELFF
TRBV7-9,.,CASSAGVGNEQFF
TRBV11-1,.,CASSRGTNEQFF
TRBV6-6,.,CASSLQDTGGYNEQFF
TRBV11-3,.,CASSLSGTGARDVLTF
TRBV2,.,CASSQPTGRHGYTF
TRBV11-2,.,CASSLVRKGRNTIYF
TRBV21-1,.,CAKQGYSNQPQHF
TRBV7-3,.,CASSRGETGELFF
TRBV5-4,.,CASSLARGLLNNEQFF
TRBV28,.,CASSKRLSGNEQFF
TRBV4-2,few,CASSQELRASGNYEQYF
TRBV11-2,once,CASSLGYLDWGETQYF
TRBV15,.,CATSGRGTGWQLFF
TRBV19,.,CASSIDHVTGSTEAFF
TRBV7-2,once,CASSFLTLGEQYF
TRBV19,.,CASSEGNSGANVLTF
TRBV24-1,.,CATSDLTSGAFTDTQYF
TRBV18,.,CASSGLADSTDTQYF